What follows describes a single T cell receptor beta chain. This sample was taken from a study of blood T cell repertoires in COVID-19. Study information: COVID-19 samples, acute and convalescent, were from the United States, Italy and Spain.

Participants were aged 18 to 89 years from approximately 23 US areas. Two negative PCRs, clearance, or symptom resolution characterized the recovered Cohort 3 donors. The length of the CDR3 is 15 residues. The V gene's germline CDR1 is SGHRS and CDR2 YFSETQ. Trimming stripped 4 bases from V and 4 bases from J, with 17 bases between. The authors' processing: From reference gene primer amplification, estimates of nucleated cell counts were derived. Sequenced by immunoSEQ multiplex PCR; TCRdb stores in-frame clones only, minus some. Clone size and V and J calls were adopted from that table, with D and trimming inferred from the DNA. This sample yields about 430,000 clones, of which 80% to 90% are seen a single time; approximately 1.2% belongs to the top ten.

Specimen: PBMCs or T cells enriched from blood (not recorded which). The receptor was derived from a man aged 30 to 45 who had recovered from COVID-19. The V call is TRBV5-1, the J call TRBJ1-1; no firm D call. DNA for the CDR3: TGCGCCAGCAGCCCTCGGGGAGGCGGCAGCACTGAAGCTTTCTTT. It translates to CASSPRGGGSTEAFF.